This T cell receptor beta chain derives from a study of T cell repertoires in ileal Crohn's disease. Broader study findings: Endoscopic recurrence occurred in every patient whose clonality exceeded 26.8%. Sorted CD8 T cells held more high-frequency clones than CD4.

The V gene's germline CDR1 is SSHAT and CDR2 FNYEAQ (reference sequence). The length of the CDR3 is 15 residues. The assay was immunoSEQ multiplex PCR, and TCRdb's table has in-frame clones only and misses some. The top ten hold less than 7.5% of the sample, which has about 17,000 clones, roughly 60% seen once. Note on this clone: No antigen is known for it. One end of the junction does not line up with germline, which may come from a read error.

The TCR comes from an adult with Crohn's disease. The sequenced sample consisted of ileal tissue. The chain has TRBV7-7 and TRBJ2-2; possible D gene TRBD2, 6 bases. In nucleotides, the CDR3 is TGTGCTAGCAGCTTATATAGGGCGGGGACCGGGGAGCTGTTTTTT. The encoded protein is CASSLYRAGTGELFF.